This passage covers 20 T cell receptor beta chains from one sample sequenced in a study of cytomegalovirus exposure and HLA in healthy donors. Assay: immunoSEQ multiplex PCR; the TCRdb copy retains only in-frame clones and omits some. Here the sample spans roughly 150,000 clones, 82% being singletons. Sequences were obtained from PBMCs. These TCRs come from a man aged 30-40 years in good health and CMV-seropositive.

V gene TRBV11-2 combines with J gene TRBJ2-7; D might be TRBD1 (6 bases). This CDR3 is built from 13 residues. CDR1 is SGHAT, CDR2 FQNNGV, per germline. Deletions cut 4 bases from V and 7 bases from J, with 14 bases between. Written as DNA, the CDR3 is TGTGCCAGCAGCTCCGTTAATAGGGGGGAGCAGTACTTC. Translation gives CASSSVNRGEQYF.

The gene calls are TRBV9 and TRBJ1-5; D ambiguous. The CDR3 consists of 14 residues. Germline CDR1 and CDR2: SGDLS and YYNGEE. V was trimmed by 4 bases and J by 7 bases, leaving 15 bases between them. The CDR3 spells CASSPSSLGQPQHF. The CDR3 DNA follows: TGTGCCAGCAGCCCCAGCAGCCTGGGCCAGCCCCAGCATTTT.

This clone was seen only once. The J gene is TRBJ2-7, the V gene TRBV7-2; 7 bases are shared with TRBD1. The CDR3 totals 14 residues. V lost 5 bases, J lost 4 bases, and 8 bases stayed unmatched. Germline V gene sequence: CDR1 SGHTA, CDR2 FQGNSA. This CDR3 reads CASSQRTGEYEQYF. The CDR3 region has the DNA TGTGCCAGCAGCCAGCGGACAGGAGAATACGAGCAGTACTTC.

The chain joins TRBV6-4 to TRBJ2-7; 8 positions match TRBD2. The CDR3 sequence is 16 residues long. The V segment lost 3 bases and the J segment 6 bases; nucleotides outside the gene matches: 13. In germline, CDR1 is MRHNA, CDR2 SNTAGT. DNA for the CDR3: TGTGCCAGCAGTGAGATAGGGACGGGGGGGCCTTGCGAGCAGTACTTC. Protein: CASSEIGTGGPCEQYF.

This rearrangement joins TRBV18 to TRBJ2-1; D is perhaps TRBD1 (6 bases). Germline V gene lookup returns CDR1 KGHSH and CDR2 LQKENI. V was clipped by 6 bases and J by 3 bases, with 15 bases between them. The CDR3 runs 15 residues. CDR3 region: CASSEDRPFYNEQFF. The CDR3 bases are TGTGCCAGCTCCGAAGACAGGCCCTTCTACAATGAGCAGTTCTTC. Complete variable domain (other parts from reference TRBV18 and TRBJ2-1): NAGVMQNPRHLVRRRGQEARLRCSPMKGHSHVYWYRQLPEEGLKFMVYLQKENIIDESGMPKERFSAEFPKEGPSILRIQQVVRGDSAAYFCASSEDRPFYNEQFFGPGTRLTVL.

The rearrangement uses TRBV25-1 and TRBJ2-6; TRBD1 matches at 10 bases. Germline-derived CDR1 and CDR2 are MGHDK and SYGVNS. The junction had 5 bases not matched to a gene; V was cut back by 6 bases and J by 3 bases. CDR3 length: 16 residues. The CDR3 sequence: CASSSGTGVGANVLTF. The CDR3, as DNA: TGTGCCAGCAGCTCGGGGACAGGGGTTGGGGCCAACGTCCTGACTTTC.

The rearrangement joins TRBV7-9 to TRBJ2-1; 9 bases map to TRBD2. The CDR3 has 17 amino acids. Germline CDR1 is SEHNR and CDR2 is FQNEAQ (reference sequence). V was pared by 4 bases and J by 1 base, with 8 bases of the junction left unmatched. CDR3 in amino acids: CASSYNLAGESYNEQFF. In DNA, the CDR3 is TGTGCCAGCAGCTACAATTTAGCGGGGGAATCCTACAATGAGCAGTTCTTC.

The chain is built from TRBV6-6 and TRBJ1-2; 7 bases match TRBD1. Germline loops: CDR1 MNHNY, CDR2 SVGAGI (reference sequence). The CDR3 runs to 13 residues. The V and J ends lost 4 bases and 4 bases, in that order; junction bases with no gene match: 3. CDR3: CASSFGTVYGYTF. For the CDR3, the DNA is TGTGCCAGCAGTTTCGGGACAGTCTATGGCTACACCTTC.

The CDR3 spells CASSETLQGTYEQYF. The CDR3, as DNA: TGTGCCAGCAGTGAGACCCTGCAGGGGACCTACGAGCAGTACTTC. The chain has TRBV2 and TRBJ2-7; possible D gene TRBD1, 6 bases. The CDR3 runs to 15 residues. Between the trimmed V and J ends, which lost 3 bases and 2 bases, there was a span of 14 bases. CDR1 SNHLY and CDR2 FYNNEI come from the germline V gene.

This chain joins TRBV18 and TRBJ1-3; D is unclear. The germline V gene encodes CDR1 KGHSH and CDR2 LQKENI. The CDR3 runs 14 residues. Trimming left V 2 bases short and J 2 bases short, with 7 bases between. This CDR3 is CASSPWEAGNTIYF. As DNA, the CDR3 is TGTGCCAGCTCACCATGGGAGGCTGGAAACACCATATATTTT.

The chain links TRBV29-1 to TRBJ2-7; TRBD1 might be the D (5 bases). This CDR3 has 11 residues. The ends were cut back, 5 bases at V and 5 bases at J, with 10 bases in the middle. Germline assignment: CDR1 SQVTM and CDR2 ANQGSEA. The chain's CDR3 is CSVPGRHEQYF. Here the CDR3 DNA reads TGCAGCGTTCCAGGGCGCCACGAGCAGTACTTC.

CDR3 residues: CASSQPSNTGELFF. In nucleotides, the CDR3 is TGTGCCAGCAGCCAACCCTCGAACACCGGGGAGCTGTTTTTT. The gene calls are TRBV4-2 and TRBJ2-2; D gene ambiguous. The CDR3 length is 14 residues. Between the trimmed V and J ends, which lost 2 bases and 0 bases, there was a span of 4 bases. Germline CDR1 is LGHNA and CDR2 is YNFKEQ.

The chain has TRBV21-1 and TRBJ1-5; the table's D call, TRBD1, was not checked against the DNA. TRBV21-1 is reported as a pseudogene. The CDR3 covers 14 residues. The CDR3 is CASSPSTGFQPQHF. CDR3 bases: TGTGCCAGCAGTCCGTCGACAGGGTTTCAGCCCCAGCATTTT.

Concerning this clone: This same CDR3 is encoded by further DNA sequences in the sample. The gene calls are TRBV18 and TRBJ1-2; D gene ambiguous. Trimming left V 2 bases short and J 0 bases short, with 4 bases between. The germline gives CDR1 KGHSH, CDR2 LQKENI. This CDR3 contains 13 residues. The CDR3 protein is CASSPDSNYGYTF. In DNA form, the CDR3 reads TGTGCCAGCTCACCAGACTCTAACTATGGCTACACCTTC.

This sequence joins TRBV5-5 and TRBJ2-1, with 12 bases that match TRBD1. Germline trimming cut 6 bases from V and 6 bases from J; bases unmatched to any gene: 10. The germline V gene has CDR1 SGHKS and CDR2 YYEKEE (reference sequence). CDR3 length equals 16 residues. The CDR3 nucleotides are TGTGCCAGCACTCTGGGGGGGACAGGGGGCTTCAATGAGCAGTTCTTC. Encoded protein: CASTLGGTGGFNEQFF. Combining the CDR3 with reference TRBV5-5 and TRBJ2-1 gives the whole variable domain DAGVTQSPTHLIKTRGQQVTLRCSPISGHKSVSWYQQVLGQGPQFIFQYYEKEERGRGNFPDRFSARQFPNYSSELNVNALLLGDSALYLCASTLGGTGGFNEQFFGPGTRLTVL.

For this clone: The same CDR3 can be traced to other DNA sequences in this sample. V and J are TRBV9 and TRBJ2-3; 11 nucleotides align to TRBD2. This CDR3 contains 15 residues. V shed 2 bases, J shed 3 bases, and the junction held 2 bases outside the gene matches. CDR1 and CDR2 from the germline V gene are SGDLS and YYNGEE. The CDR3 sequence is CASSVSGGGTDTQYF. The CDR3 DNA reads TGTGCCAGCAGCGTTAGCGGGGGGGGAACAGATACGCAGTATTTT.

This clone was recorded a few times. V usage is TRBV7-9 and J usage is TRBJ2-5; the match to TRBD2 covers 9 bases. The CDR3 length is 15 residues. Germline V gives CDR1 SEHNR, CDR2 FQNEAQ (reference sequence). Trimming removed 2 bases from V and 2 bases from J; junction bases left unmatched: 3. The chain's CDR3 is CASSLTGLAQETQYF. Written as DNA, the CDR3 is TGTGCCAGCAGCTTAACGGGACTAGCACAAGAGACCCAGTACTTC.

The chain has TRBV9 and TRBJ2-1, with TRBD2 matching over 13 bases. The CDR3 contains 17 residues. V was pared by 4 bases and J by 8 bases, with 12 bases of the junction left unmatched. CDR1 is SGDLS and CDR2 is YYNGEE in the germline V gene. The CDR3 sequence is CASSSGLAGSQHDEQFF. As DNA, the CDR3 is TGTGCCAGCAGCTCGGGACTAGCGGGATCTCAGCACGATGAGCAGTTCTTC.

The V gene is TRBV11-2, the J gene TRBJ1-1; tentatively, D is TRBD1 (5 bases). From germline, CDR1 is SGHAT and CDR2 FQNNGV. This CDR3 spans 13 amino acids. Trimming cost V 1 base and J 10 bases, with 13 bases left between them. CDR3 region: CASSLALGGGAFF. Here the CDR3 DNA reads TGTGCCAGCAGCTTAGCGTTGGGGGGTGGAGCTTTCTTT.

The V call is TRBV7-2, the J call TRBJ2-3; D gene unclear. V lost 4 bases to trimming and J lost 8 bases, with 19 bases between them. The germline gives CDR1 SGHTA, CDR2 FQGNSA. The CDR3 extends over 15 amino acids. CDR3 residues: CASSSAASVLATQYF. The CDR3 DNA follows: TGTGCCAGCAGCTCCGCGGCCAGCGTGTTAGCTACGCAGTATTTT.